Each of the 25 T cell receptor beta chains below was sequenced from the same sample in a study of blood T cell repertoires in COVID-19. Clones were read by immunoSEQ multiplex PCR, and TCRdb kept only the in-frame ones, dropping some. This sample yields around 91,000 clones, of which about four fifths are seen a single time; roughly 18% belongs to the top ten. Specimen: peripheral blood. These receptors came from an elderly woman with active or convalescent COVID-19.

This chain connects TRBV12-3 or TRBV12-4 to TRBJ1-1; D gene uncertain. The CDR3 has 13 amino acids. Trimming removed 3 bases at V and 8 bases at J, with 13 bases between. CDR3 sequence: CASSLEAGLEAFF. DNA of the CDR3: TGTGCCAGCAGTTTGGAGGCTGGACTGGAAGCTTTCTTT.

The V call is TRBV19, the J call TRBJ2-1, with 9 bases that match TRBD1. The junction had 9 bases not matched to a gene; V was cut back by 3 bases and J by 6 bases. From germline, CDR1 is LNHDA and CDR2 SQIVND (reference sequence). The CDR3 extends over 16 amino acids. CDR3 region: CASSMVGQGSINEQFF. CDR3 bases: TGTGCCAGTAGTATGGTGGGACAGGGAAGTATCAATGAGCAGTTCTTC.

This chain connects TRBV2 to TRBJ2-4; 8 bases match TRBD1. V shed 6 bases and J 8 bases; nucleotides not matched to a gene: 15. Germline V gives CDR1 SNHLY, CDR2 FYNNEI. The CDR3 totals 16 residues. Here the CDR3 reads CASRRRTGFGTDIQYF. CDR3 in DNA: TGTGCCAGCAGGCGCAGGACAGGGTTTGGGACGGACATTCAGTACTTC.

The chain combines TRBV7-7 with TRBJ2-2; 12 bases are a match to TRBD1. V dropped 4 bases and J dropped 0; count of bases not matched to a gene: 15. The V gene's germline CDR1 is SSHAT and CDR2 FNYEAQ (reference sequence). The CDR3 length is 21 residues. CDR3 sequence (DNA): TGTGCCAGCAGCTCGGGGAGGGCCCGGGACAGGGGGCCACCGAACACCGGGGAGCTGTTTTTT. Its protein is CASSSGRARDRGPPNTGELFF.

J is TRBJ1-1 and V is TRBV29-1, with D unresolved. V shed 6 bases and J shed 4 bases, with 18 bases lying between them. CDR1 SQVTM and CDR2 ANQGSEA come from the germline V gene. The CDR3 extends over 14 amino acids. CDR3: CSVGQPGMGTEAFF. The CDR3 DNA sequence: TGCAGCGTCGGCCAGCCGGGGATGGGCACTGAAGCTTTCTTT.

This chain uses TRBV5-1 with TRBJ1-1, with a tentative D call TRBD1 (5 bases). The ends were cut back, 0 bases at V and 0 bases at J, with 12 bases in the middle. CDR1 is SGHRS and CDR2 is YFSETQ in the germline V gene. This CDR3 comprises 16 residues. This CDR3 reads CASSLGWGQMNTEAFF. The CDR3 coding sequence is TGCGCCAGCAGCTTGGGGTGGGGCCAGATGAACACTGAAGCTTTCTTT.

This clone has only a few counts. J is TRBJ2-4 and V is TRBV5-3; the match to TRBD2 covers 8 bases. TRBV5-3 counts as an open reading frame of uncertain function. With V trimmed by 4 bases and J by 3 bases, 12 bases remained unmatched. The CDR3 runs to 17 residues. The CDR3 spells CARSLSREGANKNIQYF. The CDR3 coding sequence is TGTGCCAGAAGCCTTTCTCGGGAGGGCGCGAACAAAAACATTCAGTACTTC.

The rearrangement uses TRBV5-1 and TRBJ2-4, with a tentative D call TRBD1 (5 bases). This CDR3 is built from 16 residues. V was clipped by 0 bases and J by 0 bases, with 10 bases between them. Germline V gene sequence: CDR1 SGHRS, CDR2 YFSETQ. The CDR3 DNA sequence: TGCGCCAGCAGCTTGGGACAGTTTTTAGCCAAAAACATTCAGTACTTC. Translated: CASSLGQFLAKNIQYF. The variable domain in full, completed from reference TRBV5-1 and TRBJ2-4, reads KAGVTQTPRYLIKTRGQQVTLSCSPISGHRSVSWYQQTPGQGLQFLFEYFSETQRNKGNFPGRFSGRQFSNSRSEMNVSTLELGDSALYLCASSLGQFLAKNIQYFGAGTRLSVL.

The chain has TRBV18 and TRBJ2-1; 7 nucleotides align to TRBD2. J gave up 2 bases and V 3 bases, and 7 bases lay outside the gene matches. The CDR3 extends over 16 amino acids. In germline, CDR1 is KGHSH, CDR2 LQKENI. The CDR3 DNA sequence: TGTGCCAGCTCACCCCCGGCTAGCGGAACCTACAATGAGCAGTTCTTC. It translates to CASSPPASGTYNEQFF. Based on the CDR3 plus reference TRBV18 and TRBJ2-1, the full variable domain is NAGVMQNPRHLVRRRGQEARLRCSPMKGHSHVYWYRQLPEEGLKFMVYLQKENIIDESGMPKERFSAEFPKEGPSILRIQQVVRGDSAAYFCASSPPASGTYNEQFFGPGTRLTVL.

This chain uses TRBV7-3 with TRBJ2-1; TRBD2 matches at 8 bases. Germline values: CDR1 SGHTA, CDR2 FQGTGA. The length of the CDR3 is 15 residues. The V segment lost 3 bases and the J segment 6 bases; nucleotides outside the gene matches: 7. DNA of the CDR3: TGTGCCAGCAGCTTGACTAGCGATCGAGGCAATGAGCAGTTCTTC. This codes for CASSLTSDRGNEQFF.

This clone appeared a single time. The V and J genes are TRBV5-4 and TRBJ2-5; 15 nucleotides match TRBD2. J gave up 1 base and V 3 bases, and 1 base lay outside the gene matches. In germline, CDR1 is SGHNT, CDR2 YYREEE (reference sequence). The CDR3 consists of 16 residues. CDR3 loop: CASSWTSGRAQETQYF. The CDR3 bases are TGTGCCAGCAGCTGGACTAGCGGGAGGGCCCAAGAGACCCAGTACTTC.

This clone showed up just a few times. The rearrangement joins TRBV5-6 to TRBJ1-1; no reliable D call. V lost 1 base and J lost 1, with 8 bases in between. The CDR3 contains 14 residues. CDR1 and CDR2 (germline): SGHDT, YYEEEE. The CDR3 nucleotides read TGTGCCAGCAGCTTGATTACGGGGAACACTGAAGCTTTCTTT. It is translated as CASSLITGNTEAFF.

The chain uses TRBV7-9 and TRBJ1-1; D is ambiguous. V dropped 1 base and J dropped 0 bases, with 9 bases sitting between them. The germline V gene has CDR1 SEHNR and CDR2 FQNEAQ (reference sequence). This CDR3 has 15 amino acids. The CDR3 sequence is CASSLVRAMNTEAFF. CDR3 sequence (DNA): TGTGCCAGCAGCTTAGTTCGAGCAATGAACACTGAAGCTTTCTTT.

The chain uses TRBV15 and TRBJ2-7; 10 nucleotides align to TRBD2. The V gene's germline CDR1 is LNHNV and CDR2 YYDKDF (reference sequence). The trim removed 2 bases at V and 2 bases at J, leaving 9 bases unmatched. This CDR3 is 17 amino acids long. This CDR3 is CATSRPPASGRAYEQYF. In DNA form, the CDR3 reads TGTGCCACCAGCAGACCCCCTGCAAGCGGGAGGGCCTACGAGCAGTACTTC.

The gene calls are TRBV6-2 or TRBV6-3 and TRBJ2-1, with D possibly matching TRBD2 (6 bases). Germline CDR1 and CDR2: MNHEY and SVGEGT. This CDR3 contains 18 residues. V was clipped by 2 bases and J by 3 bases, with 20 bases between them. CDR3 DNA: TGTGCCAGCAGTTACACCCTTACTAGCCCCGGGCGCTACAATGAGCAGTTCTTC. This gives the protein CASSYTLTSPGRYNEQFF.

The chain has TRBV11-2 and TRBJ2-7; 8 nucleotides line up with TRBD1. Germline assignment: CDR1 SGHAT and CDR2 FQNNGV. V shed 3 bases, J shed 2 bases, and the junction held 12 bases outside the gene matches. This CDR3 has 17 amino acids. CDR3 region: CASSFLKTGTGPYEQYF. The CDR3 coding sequence is TGTGCCAGCAGCTTTCTTAAGACCGGGACAGGACCCTACGAGCAGTACTTC.

The chain links TRBV27 to TRBJ2-3; possible D gene TRBD2, 6 bases. Trimming removed 2 bases at V and 3 bases at J, with 12 bases between. Looked up from germline, CDR1 is MNHEY and CDR2 is SMNVEV (reference sequence). The length of the CDR3 is 15 residues. The CDR3 DNA reads TGTGCCAGCAGTTTAAATGGGGCGGGGACAGATACGCAGTATTTT. This encodes CASSLNGAGTDTQYF.

The chain employs TRBV30 and TRBJ1-1; 7 bases align to TRBD1. Germline V lookup: CDR1 GTSNPN, CDR2 SVGIG (reference sequence). V lost 4 bases to trimming and J lost 0 bases; unmatched junction nucleotides: 8. This CDR3 has 15 amino acids. The CDR3 bases are TGTGCCTGGAATCTGATCGACAGGGTGAACACTGAAGCTTTCTTT. It encodes CAWNLIDRVNTEAFF.

The chain has TRBV6-1 and TRBJ1-1, with D hard to call. CDR3 length: 10 residues. In germline, CDR1 is MNHNS, CDR2 SASEGT. V was cut by 3 bases and J by 7 bases, with 3 bases left in between. The CDR3 reads CASSDLEAFF. Written as DNA, the CDR3 is TGTGCCAGCAGTGATCTTGAAGCTTTCTTT.

The gene calls are TRBV6-6 and TRBJ2-1; D not certain. CDR3 length equals 18 residues. V lost 5 bases to trimming and J lost 0 bases, with 20 bases between them. The V gene's germline CDR1 is MNHNY and CDR2 SVGAGI (reference sequence). CDR3 coding DNA: TGTGCCAGCAGTCCCCGCCCGGCGGAGTCCCGCTCCTACAATGAGCAGTTCTTC. It encodes CASSPRPAESRSYNEQFF.

V is TRBV6-2 or TRBV6-3 and J is TRBJ2-7; the match to TRBD2 covers 13 bases. The CDR3 has 18 residues. V lost 4 bases and J lost 2; bases outside the gene matches: 11. Germline CDR1 and CDR2: MNHEY and SVGEGT. The CDR3 coding sequence is TGTGCCAGCAGTTTCCGGACTAGCGGGAGTTTACGTACCTACGAGCAGTACTTC. Translated: CASSFRTSGSLRTYEQYF.

The chain uses TRBV6-4 and TRBJ2-1; 8 bases agree with TRBD2. This CDR3 has 16 residues. The J segment lost 0 bases and the V segment lost 10 bases, leaving 11 bases of the junction unmatched. CDR1 is MRHNA, CDR2 SNTAGT, per germline. In DNA form, the CDR3 reads TGTGCCATAAAAACTAGCGGACCTAGCTCCTACAATGAGCAGTTCTTC. Translated: CAIKTSGPSSYNEQFF.

This clone has more than one count but fewer than ten. The rearrangement links TRBV10-3 to TRBJ1-1; D uncertain. The CDR3 spans 14 residues. Germline assignment: CDR1 ENHRY and CDR2 SYGVKD. The germline V and J ends were trimmed by 4 bases and 3 bases, with 12 bases remaining between them. CDR3 bases: TGTGCCATCAGTGTCGAAATCCTAGACACTGAAGCTTTCTTT. It is translated as CAISVEILDTEAFF.

V gene TRBV20-1 combines with J gene TRBJ2-1, with D possibly TRBD1 on 6 matching bases. This CDR3 region has 11 residues. The V gene's germline CDR1 is DFQATT and CDR2 SNEGSKA (reference sequence). V was clipped by 5 bases and J by 11 bases, with 13 bases between them. The CDR3 reads CSASIRGKQFF. The CDR3 DNA is TGCAGTGCTTCAATCAGGGGAAAGCAGTTCTTC.

The V call is TRBV27, the J call TRBJ2-7; tentatively, D is TRBD2 (5 bases). The CDR3 has 13 residues. V shed 6 bases and J shed 3 bases, with 12 bases lying between them. Per the germline V gene, CDR1 is MNHEY and CDR2 is SMNVEV (reference sequence). The CDR3 nucleotides are TGTGCCAGCAGGACGACCGGGGACTACGAGCAGTACTTC. This codes for CASRTTGDYEQYF.